This TCR beta chain was captured by sequencing in a study of shared T cell receptors in the human thymus. Generated by immunoSEQ multiplex PCR, the TCRdb table keeps only in-frame clones and is missing some. The profile shows fewer than 700,000 clones, roughly 88% of them singletons. This CDR3 has 19 residues. V dropped 2 bases and J dropped 1; count of bases not matched to a gene: 9. CDR1 is LGHNA and CDR2 is YNFKEQ in the germline V gene. This sample was shared with a second study, whose subject was human thymus T cells. This second report adds: Donor material was obtained from healthy Finnish infants undergoing corrective surgery for congenital heart defects. Resections that were taken during corrective heart surgery supplied the thymus tissue. Seemingly biased V and J gene usage marked thymic and blood repertoires. Among unrelated individuals, related research reported thymic repertoires that overlapped highly.

Sequenced material: thymocytes. This chain links TRBV4-2 with TRBJ2-2; 11 bases map to TRBD2. The TCR comes from a boy under two years old with a congenital heart defect. CDR3 nucleotide sequence: TGTGCCAGCAGCCAACCCATCGGGACTAGCGGACAGAACACCGGGGAGCTGTTTTTT. Amino acid sequence: CASSQPIGTSGQNTGELFF.